This T cell receptor beta chain was sequenced for a study of human T cells and chemical hapten exposure. Findings and caveats of the study: There was no change with DPC sensitization in TCRs above 1 in 1000 frequency.

Sample time point: healthy volunteer bleed at 2 weeks. The authors' total RNA extraction used unfractionated whole blood. It was the library that attached unique molecular identifiers to individual cDNA molecules. TCRdb fed the RACE reads into MiXCR, producing one record per CDR3 protein. The sample carries 130,000 or so distinct CDR3 sequences, about 9.4% recorded once. This clonotype turned up a few times. Its antigen is unidentified. Between the trimmed V and J ends, which lost 0 bases and 3 bases, there was a span of 21 bases. The CDR3 has 18 residues. CDR1 SGHDN and CDR2 FVKESK come from the germline V gene.

The TCR comes from a male donor in good health. Some clones in this sample may be carry-over from other donors' samples. V gene TRBV14 combines with J gene TRBJ2-7, with TRBD1 as a possible D gene (5 bases). The specimen was whole blood. The CDR3 bases are TGTGCCAGCAGCCAAGAAGCAAGGTATAAGGGGAAGGGCTACGAGCAGTACTTC. As protein: CASSQEARYKGKGYEQYF.